The present TCR beta chain was sequenced within a study of identical twins. Points from the study as a whole: The abundant beta clonotypes from cord blood had fewer insertions, and memory repertoires had none of this.

V lost 4 bases and J lost 11; bases outside the gene matches: 10. The CDR3 covers 13 residues. The table lists this clonotype with many counts. Its antigen is not known. TCRdb processed the 5' RACE reads anew with MiXCR; each CDR3 protein has one entry. Of approximately 150,000 distinct CDR3 sequences in the sample, 3% to 4.5% were seen once. This TCR came from a man aged 18 to 29 in good health. Source material: memory T cells sorted from blood. The chain uses TRBV12-3 or TRBV12-4 and TRBJ1-1; 7 bases map to TRBD1. CDR3: CASSWSDRDVAFF. CDR3 sequence (DNA): TGTGCCAGCAGTTGGTCCGACAGGGATGTTGCTTTCTTT.